Sequencing of this T cell receptor (beta chain) was carried out in a study of blood T cell repertoires in COVID-19 (dated by TCRdb to the early 2020s). With respect to the entire study: Samples from collaborators originated in the United States, Italy and Spain and spanned both the acute and convalescent phases of COVID-19. The repertoires were released in a freely available public database intended as a resource for research on the immune response to SARS-CoV-2. A de-identified subject ID, COVID-19 status, age in years and sex were almost always included in the sample metadata. The samples were drawn from the first 160 participants of the ongoing ImmuneRACE study and from 1,254 subjects provided by 6 global collaborators. The dataset comprised deeply sampled blood TCRbeta repertoires from subjects exposed to, actively infected with, or recovered from COVID-19. Where available, HLA class I and class II types were taken from metadata supplied by the sample provider and were not determined by assay-based typing. The material from the prospective study consisted of cDNA or gDNA derived from T cells, B-cell-depleted T cells, or PBMCs. On the study overall, not on this receptor specifically: Clinical and demographic metadata were provided uncurated, with the amount varying by source and participant.

TCRbeta CDR3 regions were amplified from genomic DNA using the immunoSEQ Assay, a bias-controlled multiplex PCR. In the source study's methods: Nucleated cell counts per sample were estimated from amplification of reference gene primers within the assay. To quantify the absolute abundance of each unique TCRbeta CDR3 rearrangement, sequence reads were collapsed and filtered. For each sample, productive Simpson clonality was calculated as the square root of Simpson's diversity index over productive rearrangements. The table comes from immuneACCESS by way of TCRdb, which keeps in-frame sequences with V and J called. Part of the clones is missing from these tables; in studies checked, under half for an unresolved V gene and the rest for unknown reasons. That table furnishes V, J and clone size, whereas the DNA furnished D and trimming. The sample table lists some 500,000 clones, around 90% of them with a count of one. The ten largest clones capture 7.5% to 9.5% of the sample.

At one collaborating source in Seattle, patients were enrolled during active infection and were followed longitudinally through the course of disease. The collaborating institutions used their own protocols to collect whole blood in K2EDTA tubes. For TCRbeta analysis, collaborators shipped samples as frozen whole blood, isolated PBMCs, or DNA extracted from either of those sample types. About this clone: This clone's antigen is unknown. Base qualities are not at hand, and no much larger clone is one base apart.

Sequenced material: peripheral blood. This sequence originates from a woman in her 50s with COVID-19, enrolled during active disease.

The DNA sequence is TGTGCCACGTCTACGGCGGATGGCTACACCTTC. This sequence encodes CATSTADGYTF. The chain joins TRBV5-4 to TRBJ1-2; no D gene can be assigned with confidence. For CDR1 and CDR2, the germline V gene (reference sequence) lists SGHNT and YYREEE. V drops 9 bases and J drops 6 bases, leaving 12 bases in between. The CDR3 has 11 amino acids, counting the end cysteine and phenylalanine. CDR3 DNA is the only sequence kept; it has 33 bases, read in frame from the first base.